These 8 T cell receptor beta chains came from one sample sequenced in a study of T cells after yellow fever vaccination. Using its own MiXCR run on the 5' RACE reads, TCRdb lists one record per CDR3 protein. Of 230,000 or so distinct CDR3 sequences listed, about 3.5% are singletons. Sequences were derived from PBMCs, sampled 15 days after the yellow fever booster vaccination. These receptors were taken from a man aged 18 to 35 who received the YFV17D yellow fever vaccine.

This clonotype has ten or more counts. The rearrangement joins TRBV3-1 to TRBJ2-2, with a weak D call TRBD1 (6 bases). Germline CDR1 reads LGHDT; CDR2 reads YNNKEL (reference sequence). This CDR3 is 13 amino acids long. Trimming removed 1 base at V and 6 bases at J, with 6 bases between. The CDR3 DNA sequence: TGTGCCAGCAGCCAAGGGACAGCCGGGGAGCTGTTTTTT. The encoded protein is CASSQGTAGELFF.

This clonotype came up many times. CDR3 protein: CASSSSVDTQYF. The CDR3 DNA reads TGTGCCAGCAGCTCGTCTGTAGATACGCAGTATTTT. The rearrangement links TRBV13 to TRBJ2-3; unclear D gene. This CDR3 contains 12 residues. V was shortened by 4 bases and J by 5 bases, with 7 bases between the two germline ends. The germline CDR1 and CDR2 sequences are PRHDT and FYEKMQ (reference sequence).

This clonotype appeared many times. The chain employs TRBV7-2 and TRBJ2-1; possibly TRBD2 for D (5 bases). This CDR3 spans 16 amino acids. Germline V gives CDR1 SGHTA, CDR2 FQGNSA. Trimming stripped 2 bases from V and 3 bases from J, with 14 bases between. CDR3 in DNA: TGTGCCAGCAGCTTATACGTCAAGCGGTTCTACAATGAGCAGTTCTTC. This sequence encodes CASSLYVKRFYNEQFF.

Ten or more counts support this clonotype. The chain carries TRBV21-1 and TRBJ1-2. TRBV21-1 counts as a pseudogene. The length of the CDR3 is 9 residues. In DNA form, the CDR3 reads TGTGCCAGAGACACTGGTTACACCTTC. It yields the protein CARDTGYTF.

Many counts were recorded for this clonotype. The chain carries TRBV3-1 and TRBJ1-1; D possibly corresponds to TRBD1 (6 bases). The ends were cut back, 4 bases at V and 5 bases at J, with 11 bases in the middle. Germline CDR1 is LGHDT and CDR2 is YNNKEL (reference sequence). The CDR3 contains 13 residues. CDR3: CASSLNQGTEAFF. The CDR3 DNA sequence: TGTGCCAGCAGCCTCAACCAGGGGACTGAAGCTTTCTTT.

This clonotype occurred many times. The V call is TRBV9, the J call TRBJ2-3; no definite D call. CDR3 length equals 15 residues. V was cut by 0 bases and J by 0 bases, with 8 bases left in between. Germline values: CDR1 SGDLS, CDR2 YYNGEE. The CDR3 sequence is CASSVVTASTDTQYF. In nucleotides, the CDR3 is TGTGCCAGCAGCGTAGTGACGGCTAGCACAGATACGCAGTATTTT.

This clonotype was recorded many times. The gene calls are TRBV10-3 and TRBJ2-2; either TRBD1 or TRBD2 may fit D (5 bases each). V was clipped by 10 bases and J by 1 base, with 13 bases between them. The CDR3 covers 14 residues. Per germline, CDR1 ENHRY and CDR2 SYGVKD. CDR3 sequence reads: CATRDGKNTGELFF. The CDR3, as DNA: TGTGCCACCCGGGACGGTAAGAACACCGGGGAGCTGTTTTTT.

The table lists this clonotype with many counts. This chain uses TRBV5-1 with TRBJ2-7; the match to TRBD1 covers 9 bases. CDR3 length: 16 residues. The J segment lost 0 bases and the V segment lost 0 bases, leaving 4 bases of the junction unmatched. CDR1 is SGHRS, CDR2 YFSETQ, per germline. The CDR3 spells CASSLGGTGSSYEQYV. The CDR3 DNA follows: TGCGCCAGCAGCTTGGGGGGGACAGGGAGCTCCTACGAGCAGTACGTC.